This TCR beta chain was profiled in a study of blood T cells in healthy people across ages. Whole-study findings and limits: Donors of long life had a larger count of naive CD4+ cells and greater diversity than aged donors. Possibly confounding the expanded clonotype changes was the fact that donor CMV status was unknown.

Together with a sample-barcoded 5' primer, a J-beta primer mix was included in a second PCR lasting roughly 6 to 12 cycles. TCRdb redid the calling of the 5' RACE reads with MiXCR, one entry per CDR3 protein. Of hundreds of thousands of distinct CDR3 sequences listed, around 52% are singletons. Germline CDR1 reads SQVTM; CDR2 reads ANQGSEA. V dropped 4 bases and J dropped 4; count of bases not matched to a gene: 9. The CDR3 consists of 15 residues. Of note for this clonotype: The antigen is unknown.

This chain links TRBV29-1 with TRBJ1-5, with 8 bases aligning to TRBD1. The TCR was taken from a woman aged 80 or over in good health. The source material was blood. The CDR3 spells CSVATGTGLNQPQHF. The CDR3 nucleotides are TGCAGCGTTGCTACCGGGACAGGACTTAATCAGCCCCAGCATTTT.